This TCR beta chain was documented in a study of blood T cell repertoires in COVID-19. Study-wide context: Acute and convalescent COVID-19 samples came from the United States, Italy and Spain.

Germline CDR1 and CDR2: SGHVS and FQNEAQ. Trimming took off 2 bases at V and 1 base at J, with 8 bases between the two ends. This CDR3 contains 14 residues. Authors' processing steps: Reference gene primer amplification yielded estimated nucleated cell counts. Profiling relied on immunoSEQ multiplex PCR, and the TCRdb table lists in-frame clones only, not all of them. V, J and clone size are taken as reported in that table, and D and trimming were inferred from the DNA itself. The sample carries under 60,000 clones, more than 90% recorded once. The chain joins TRBV7-8 to TRBJ1-1; D is unresolved. This clonotype originated in a man in his fifties or sixties with active COVID-19. Sequencing used peripheral blood. This chain's CDR3 is CASSLKNGNTEAFF. In nucleotides, the CDR3 is TGTGCCAGCAGCTTAAAGAACGGGAACACTGAAGCTTTCTTT. The full variable domain, rest sourced from reference TRBV7-8 and TRBJ1-1, is GAGVSQSPRYKVAKRGQDVALRCDPISGHVSLFWYQQALGQGPEFLTYFQNEAQLDKSGLPSDRFFAERPEGSVSTLKIQRTQQEDSAVYLCASSLKNGNTEAFFGQGTRLTVV.